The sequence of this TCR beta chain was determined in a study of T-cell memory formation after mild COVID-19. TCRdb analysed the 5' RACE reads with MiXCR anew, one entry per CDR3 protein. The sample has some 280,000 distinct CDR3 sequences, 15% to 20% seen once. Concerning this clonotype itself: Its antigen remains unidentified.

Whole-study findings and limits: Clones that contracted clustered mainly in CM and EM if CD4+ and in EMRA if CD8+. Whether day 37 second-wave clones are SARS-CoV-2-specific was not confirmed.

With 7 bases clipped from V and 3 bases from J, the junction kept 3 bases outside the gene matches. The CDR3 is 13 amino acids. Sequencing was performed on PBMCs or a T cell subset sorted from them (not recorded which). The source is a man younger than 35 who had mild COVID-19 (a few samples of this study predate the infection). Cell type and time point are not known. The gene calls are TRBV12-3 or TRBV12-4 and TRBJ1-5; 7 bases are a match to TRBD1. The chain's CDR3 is CASTTGHNQPQHF. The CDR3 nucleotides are TGTGCCAGCACGACAGGGCACAATCAGCCCCAGCATTTT.